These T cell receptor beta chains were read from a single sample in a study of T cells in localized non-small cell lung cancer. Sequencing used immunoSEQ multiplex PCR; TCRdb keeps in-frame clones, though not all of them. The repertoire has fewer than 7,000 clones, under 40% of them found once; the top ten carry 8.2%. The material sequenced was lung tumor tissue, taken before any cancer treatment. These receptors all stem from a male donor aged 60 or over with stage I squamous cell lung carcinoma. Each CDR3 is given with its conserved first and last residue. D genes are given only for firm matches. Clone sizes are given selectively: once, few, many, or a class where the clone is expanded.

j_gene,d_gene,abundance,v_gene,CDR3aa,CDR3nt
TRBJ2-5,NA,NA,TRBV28,CASSFPSLETQYF,TGTGCCAGCAGTTTCCCCTCCTTAGAGACCCAGTACTTC
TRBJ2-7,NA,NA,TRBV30,CAWRRAVYEQYF,TGTGCCTGGAGGCGGGCAGTCTACGAGCAGTACTTC
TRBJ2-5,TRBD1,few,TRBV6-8,CASSPRTGGRQETQYF,TGTGCCAGCAGTCCCCGGACAGGGGGCCGCCAAGAGACCCAGTACTTC
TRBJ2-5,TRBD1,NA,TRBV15,CATSREGDRRQTQYF,TGTGCCACCAGCAGAGAGGGGGACAGGAGGCAGACCCAGTACTTC
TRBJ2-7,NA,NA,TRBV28,CASSLQGGAPYEQYF,TGTGCCAGCAGTCTACAGGGGGGGGCCCCCTACGAGCAGTACTTC
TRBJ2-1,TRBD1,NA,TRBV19,CASNTGTGSYNEQFF,TGTGCCAGTAATACGGGGACAGGGTCCTACAATGAGCAGTTCTTC
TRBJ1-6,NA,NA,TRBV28,CASGSSYNSPLHF,TGTGCCAGCGGGAGCTCCTATAATTCACCCCTCCACTTT
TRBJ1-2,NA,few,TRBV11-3,CASSPRAREGNYGYTF,TGTGCCAGCAGCCCAAGGGCCAGGGAGGGGAACTATGGCTACACCTTC
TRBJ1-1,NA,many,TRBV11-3,CASSLILGGQQEAFF,TGTGCCAGCAGCTTGATCCTGGGAGGGCAGCAAGAAGCTTTCTTT
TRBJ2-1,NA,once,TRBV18,CASSLSHWRRTYNEQFF,TGTGCCAGCTCACTTTCACATTGGCGGAGAACATACAATGAGCAGTTCTTC
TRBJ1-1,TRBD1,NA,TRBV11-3,CASSPQGAENTEAFF,TGTGCCAGCAGCCCTCAGGGGGCGGAGAACACTGAAGCTTTCTTT